The rows below give T cell receptor beta chains drawn from one sample of a study of T cell responses to AZD1222 COVID-19 vaccine. The protocol was immunoSEQ multiplex PCR, while the TCRdb copy is restricted to in-frame clones and leaves out a portion. This sample has about 140,000 clones, with around 84% found just once. The sequenced sample was peripheral blood, obtained 28 days after the second AZD1222 dose. These receptors were obtained from an adult who received the AZD1222 COVID-19 vaccine. Each CDR3 is given without its conserved first and last residue. A D gene is named only where the DNA matches it firmly.

v_gene: TRBV7-9; j_gene: TRBJ1-2; d_gene: -; CDR3aa: ASSLSPSGYT
v_gene: TRBV18; j_gene: TRBJ1-2; d_gene: -; CDR3aa: ASSPAYPYYGYT
v_gene: TRBV5-1; j_gene: TRBJ2-5; d_gene: TRBD2; CDR3aa: ASSPTSGSGEETQY
v_gene: TRBV7-2; j_gene: TRBJ2-3; d_gene: TRBD2; CDR3aa: ASSRTSGGPDTQY
v_gene: TRBV6-5; j_gene: TRBJ2-1; d_gene: TRBD2; CDR3aa: ASRRSGKAGEQF
v_gene: TRBV27; j_gene: TRBJ1-1; d_gene: -; CDR3aa: ASSLWPVAEAF
v_gene: TRBV29-1; j_gene: TRBJ1-5; d_gene: TRBD1; CDR3aa: SVATGTGNQPQH
v_gene: TRBV15; j_gene: TRBJ2-1; d_gene: TRBD2; CDR3aa: ATSTGTSGHGDEQF
v_gene: TRBV7-9; j_gene: TRBJ1-2; d_gene: -; CDR3aa: ASSLSNYGYT
v_gene: TRBV16; j_gene: TRBJ2-1; d_gene: TRBD2; CDR3aa: ASSQFRAGSYNEQF